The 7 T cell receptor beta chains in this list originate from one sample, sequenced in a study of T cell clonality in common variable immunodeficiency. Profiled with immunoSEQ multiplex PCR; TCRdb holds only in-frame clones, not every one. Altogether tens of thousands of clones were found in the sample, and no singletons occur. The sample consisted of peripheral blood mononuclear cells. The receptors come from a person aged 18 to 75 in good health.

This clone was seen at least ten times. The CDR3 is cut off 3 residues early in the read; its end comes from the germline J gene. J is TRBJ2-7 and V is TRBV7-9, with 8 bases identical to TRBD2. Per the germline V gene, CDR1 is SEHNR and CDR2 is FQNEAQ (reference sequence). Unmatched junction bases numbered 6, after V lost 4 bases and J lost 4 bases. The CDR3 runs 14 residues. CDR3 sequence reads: CASSSGLGGYEQYF. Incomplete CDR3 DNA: TGTGCCAGCAGCTCGGGACTAGGCGGATACGAG.

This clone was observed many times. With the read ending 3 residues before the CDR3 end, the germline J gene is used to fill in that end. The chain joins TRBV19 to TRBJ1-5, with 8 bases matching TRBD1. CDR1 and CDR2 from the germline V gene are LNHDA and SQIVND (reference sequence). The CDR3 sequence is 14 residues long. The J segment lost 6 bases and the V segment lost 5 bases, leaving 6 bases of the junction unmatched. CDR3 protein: CASSPQGAGQPQHF. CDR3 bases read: TGTGCCAGTAGTCCGCAGGGGGCCGGTCAGCCC.

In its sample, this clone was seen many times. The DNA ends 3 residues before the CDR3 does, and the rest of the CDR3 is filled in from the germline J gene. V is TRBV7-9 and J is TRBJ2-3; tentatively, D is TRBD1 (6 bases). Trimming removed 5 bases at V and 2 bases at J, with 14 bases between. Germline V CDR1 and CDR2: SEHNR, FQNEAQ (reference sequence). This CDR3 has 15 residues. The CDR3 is CASSAGQPPTDTQYF. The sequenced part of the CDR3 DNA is TGTGCCAGCAGCGCAGGACAGCCCCCCACAGATACG.

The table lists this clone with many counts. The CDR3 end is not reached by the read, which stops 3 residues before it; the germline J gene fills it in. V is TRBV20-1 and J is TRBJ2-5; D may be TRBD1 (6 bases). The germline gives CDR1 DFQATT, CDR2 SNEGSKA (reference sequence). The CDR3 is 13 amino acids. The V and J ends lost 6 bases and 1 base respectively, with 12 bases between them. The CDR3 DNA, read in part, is TGCAGTGCGAGCCCACAGGGCCAAGAGACC. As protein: CSASPQGQET. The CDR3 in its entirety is CSASPQGQETQYF.

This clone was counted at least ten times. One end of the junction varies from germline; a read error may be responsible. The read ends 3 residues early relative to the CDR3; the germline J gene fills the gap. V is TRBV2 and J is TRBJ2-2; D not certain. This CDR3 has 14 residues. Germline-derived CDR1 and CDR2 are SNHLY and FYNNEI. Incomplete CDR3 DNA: TGTGCCAGCAGTTACGATCTGAACAGCGGGGAG. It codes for CASSYDLNSGE. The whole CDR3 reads CASSYDLNSGELFF.

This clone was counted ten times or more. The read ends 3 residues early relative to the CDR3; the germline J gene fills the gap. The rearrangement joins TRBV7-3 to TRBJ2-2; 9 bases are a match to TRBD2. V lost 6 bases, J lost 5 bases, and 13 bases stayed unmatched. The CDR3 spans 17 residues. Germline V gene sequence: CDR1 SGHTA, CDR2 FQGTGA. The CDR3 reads CASSYHGLAQVTGELFF. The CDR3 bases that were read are TGTGCCAGCAGTTACCATGGACTAGCGCAAGTGACCGGGGAG.

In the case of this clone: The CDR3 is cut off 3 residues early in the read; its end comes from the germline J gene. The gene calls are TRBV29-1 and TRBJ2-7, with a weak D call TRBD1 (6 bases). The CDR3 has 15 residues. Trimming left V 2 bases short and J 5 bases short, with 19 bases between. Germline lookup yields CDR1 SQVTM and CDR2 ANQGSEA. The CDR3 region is CSVEMGQGPGDEQYF. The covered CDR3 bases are TGCAGCGTTGAAATGGGGCAGGGGCCCGGCGACGAG.